The rows below give T cell receptor beta chains drawn from one sample of a study of graft-versus-host responses after intestinal transplantation. These receptors lack a known antigen. The protocol was immunoSEQ multiplex PCR, while the TCRdb copy is restricted to in-frame clones and leaves out a portion. The repertoire holds tens of thousands of clones, with roughly 80% as singletons. This specimen consisted of unstimulated CD4+ T cells sorted from spleen or lymph node cells, obtained before transplant. The origin of the receptors is a human donor who was the organ donor for an intestinal transplant. CDR3s leave out the opening cysteine and the closing phenylalanine or tryptophan. D genes are given only for firm matches.

d_gene: -; j_gene: TRBJ1-4; v_gene: TRBV9; CDR3aa: ASSVGVVGHSTNEKLF
d_gene: -; j_gene: TRBJ1-3; v_gene: TRBV6-6; CDR3aa: ASSYSLSGNTIY
d_gene: TRBD1; j_gene: TRBJ1-6; v_gene: TRBV4-1; CDR3aa: ASQDRANSPLH
d_gene: TRBD1; j_gene: TRBJ1-2; v_gene: TRBV2; CDR3aa: ASRRTGGAIGGPGYT
d_gene: -; j_gene: TRBJ2-4; v_gene: TRBV30; CDR3aa: AWSTPPRGQDIQY
d_gene: TRBD2; j_gene: TRBJ2-7; v_gene: TRBV30; CDR3aa: AWRALTGGAYEQY
d_gene: TRBD1; j_gene: TRBJ1-2; v_gene: TRBV18; CDR3aa: ASSPPADRVGGYT
d_gene: -; j_gene: TRBJ2-3; v_gene: TRBV5-6; CDR3aa: ASSQRTATDTQY
d_gene: TRBD2; j_gene: TRBJ2-7; v_gene: TRBV7-2; CDR3aa: ASRLAGRTYEQY
d_gene: TRBD2; j_gene: TRBJ2-7; v_gene: TRBV15; CDR3aa: ATSRDSGSSYEQY
d_gene: -; j_gene: TRBJ2-7; v_gene: TRBV18; CDR3aa: ASSPSLDEQY
d_gene: -; j_gene: TRBJ1-5; v_gene: TRBV30; CDR3aa: AWRGGRNQPQH
d_gene: -; j_gene: TRBJ2-5; v_gene: TRBV27; CDR3aa: ASSKSGYQETQY
d_gene: TRBD2; j_gene: TRBJ2-5; v_gene: TRBV6-6; CDR3aa: ASRDPAGARGETQY
d_gene: TRBD2; j_gene: TRBJ2-3; v_gene: TRBV7-9; CDR3aa: ASSFRREGTDTQY
d_gene: TRBD1; j_gene: TRBJ2-3; v_gene: TRBV6-5; CDR3aa: ASSHFGQGSDTQY
d_gene: -; j_gene: TRBJ2-2; v_gene: TRBV6-1; CDR3aa: ASSGGLWLGELF
d_gene: -; j_gene: TRBJ2-5; v_gene: TRBV19; CDR3aa: ASSISGRETQY
d_gene: -; j_gene: TRBJ1-6; v_gene: TRBV10-3; CDR3aa: AIKRTANSPLH
d_gene: -; j_gene: TRBJ1-2; v_gene: TRBV6-1; CDR3aa: AGTGGLHLSDGYT
d_gene: -; j_gene: TRBJ2-5; v_gene: TRBV6-5; CDR3aa: ASSFSGKETQY
d_gene: TRBD1; j_gene: TRBJ1-4; v_gene: TRBV30; CDR3aa: AWMSGGEKLF
d_gene: -; j_gene: TRBJ2-2; v_gene: TRBV18; CDR3aa: ASSPSGNTGGLF
d_gene: TRBD2; j_gene: TRBJ2-7; v_gene: TRBV10-1; CDR3aa: ASSEASGGPYEQY
d_gene: TRBD2; j_gene: TRBJ2-7; v_gene: TRBV19; CDR3aa: ASSTSGGYEQY